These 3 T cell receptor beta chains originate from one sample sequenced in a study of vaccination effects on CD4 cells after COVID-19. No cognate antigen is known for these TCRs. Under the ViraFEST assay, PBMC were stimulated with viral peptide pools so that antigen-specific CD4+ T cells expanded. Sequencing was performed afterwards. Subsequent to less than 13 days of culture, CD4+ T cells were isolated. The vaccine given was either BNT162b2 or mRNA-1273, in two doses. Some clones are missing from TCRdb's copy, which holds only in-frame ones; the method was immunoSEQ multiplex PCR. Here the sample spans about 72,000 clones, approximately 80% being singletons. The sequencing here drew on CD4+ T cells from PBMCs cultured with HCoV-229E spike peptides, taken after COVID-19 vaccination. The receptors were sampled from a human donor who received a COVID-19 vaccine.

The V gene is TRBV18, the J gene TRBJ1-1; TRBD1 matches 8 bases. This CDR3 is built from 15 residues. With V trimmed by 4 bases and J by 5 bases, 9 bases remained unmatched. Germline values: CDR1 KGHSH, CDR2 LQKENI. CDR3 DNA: TGTGCCAGCTCACGAGGACAGGGTCGAAGAACTGAAGCTTTCTTT. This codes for CASSRGQGRRTEAFF.

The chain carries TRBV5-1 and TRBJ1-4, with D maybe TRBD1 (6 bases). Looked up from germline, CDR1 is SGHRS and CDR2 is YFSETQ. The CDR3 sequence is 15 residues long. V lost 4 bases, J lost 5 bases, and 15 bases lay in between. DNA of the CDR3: TGCGCCAGCAGCAAAGACAGGCAGGGGAATGAAAAACTGTTTTTT. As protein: CASSKDRQGNEKLFF.

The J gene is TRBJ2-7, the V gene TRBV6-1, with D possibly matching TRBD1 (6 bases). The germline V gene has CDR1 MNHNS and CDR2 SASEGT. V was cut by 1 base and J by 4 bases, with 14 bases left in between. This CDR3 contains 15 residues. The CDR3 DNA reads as TGTGCCAGCAGTGAAGTTATCAGGGGAAAGTACGAGCAGTACGTC. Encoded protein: CASSEVIRGKYEQYV.